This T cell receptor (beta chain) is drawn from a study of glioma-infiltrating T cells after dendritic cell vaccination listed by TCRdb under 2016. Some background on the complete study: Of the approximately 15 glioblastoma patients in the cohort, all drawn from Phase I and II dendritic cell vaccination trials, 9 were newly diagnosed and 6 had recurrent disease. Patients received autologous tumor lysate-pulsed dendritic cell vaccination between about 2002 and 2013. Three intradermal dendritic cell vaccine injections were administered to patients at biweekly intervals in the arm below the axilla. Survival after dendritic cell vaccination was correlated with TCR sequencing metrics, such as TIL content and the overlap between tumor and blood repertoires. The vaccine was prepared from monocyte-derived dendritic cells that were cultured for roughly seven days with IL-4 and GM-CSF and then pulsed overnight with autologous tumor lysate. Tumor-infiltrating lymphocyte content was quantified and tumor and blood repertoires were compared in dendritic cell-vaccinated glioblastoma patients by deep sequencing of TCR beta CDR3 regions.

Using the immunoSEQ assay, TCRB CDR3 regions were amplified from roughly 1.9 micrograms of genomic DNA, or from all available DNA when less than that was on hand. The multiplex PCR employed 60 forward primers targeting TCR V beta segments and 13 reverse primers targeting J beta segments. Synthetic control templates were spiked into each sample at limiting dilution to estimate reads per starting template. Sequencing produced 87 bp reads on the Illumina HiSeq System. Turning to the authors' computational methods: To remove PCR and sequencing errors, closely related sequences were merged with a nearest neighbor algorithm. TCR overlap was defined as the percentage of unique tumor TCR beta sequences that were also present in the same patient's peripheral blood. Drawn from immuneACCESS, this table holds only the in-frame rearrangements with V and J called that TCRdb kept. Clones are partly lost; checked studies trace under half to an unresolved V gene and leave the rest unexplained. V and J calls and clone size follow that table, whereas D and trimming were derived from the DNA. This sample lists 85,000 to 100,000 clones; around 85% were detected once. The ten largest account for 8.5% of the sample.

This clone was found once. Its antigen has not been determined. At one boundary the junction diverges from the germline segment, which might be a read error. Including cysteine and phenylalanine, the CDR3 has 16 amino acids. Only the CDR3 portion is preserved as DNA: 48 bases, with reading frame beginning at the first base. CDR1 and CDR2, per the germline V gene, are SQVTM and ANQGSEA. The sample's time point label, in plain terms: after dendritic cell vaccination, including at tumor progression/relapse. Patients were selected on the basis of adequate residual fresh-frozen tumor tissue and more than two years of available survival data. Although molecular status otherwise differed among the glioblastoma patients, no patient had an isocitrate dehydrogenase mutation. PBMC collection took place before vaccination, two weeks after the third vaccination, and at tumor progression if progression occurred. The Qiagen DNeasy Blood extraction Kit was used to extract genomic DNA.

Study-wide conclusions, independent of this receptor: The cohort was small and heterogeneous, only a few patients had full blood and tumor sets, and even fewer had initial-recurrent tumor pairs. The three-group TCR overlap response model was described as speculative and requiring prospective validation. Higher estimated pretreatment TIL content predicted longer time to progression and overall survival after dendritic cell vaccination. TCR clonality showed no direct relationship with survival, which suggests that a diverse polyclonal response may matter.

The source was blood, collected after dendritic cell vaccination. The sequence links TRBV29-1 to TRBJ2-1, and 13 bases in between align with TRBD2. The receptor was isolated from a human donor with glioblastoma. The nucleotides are TGCAGCGCCTATCCCAGACTAGCGGGAGGAAGTAACGAGCGGTTCTTC. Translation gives CSAYPRLAGGSNERFF.